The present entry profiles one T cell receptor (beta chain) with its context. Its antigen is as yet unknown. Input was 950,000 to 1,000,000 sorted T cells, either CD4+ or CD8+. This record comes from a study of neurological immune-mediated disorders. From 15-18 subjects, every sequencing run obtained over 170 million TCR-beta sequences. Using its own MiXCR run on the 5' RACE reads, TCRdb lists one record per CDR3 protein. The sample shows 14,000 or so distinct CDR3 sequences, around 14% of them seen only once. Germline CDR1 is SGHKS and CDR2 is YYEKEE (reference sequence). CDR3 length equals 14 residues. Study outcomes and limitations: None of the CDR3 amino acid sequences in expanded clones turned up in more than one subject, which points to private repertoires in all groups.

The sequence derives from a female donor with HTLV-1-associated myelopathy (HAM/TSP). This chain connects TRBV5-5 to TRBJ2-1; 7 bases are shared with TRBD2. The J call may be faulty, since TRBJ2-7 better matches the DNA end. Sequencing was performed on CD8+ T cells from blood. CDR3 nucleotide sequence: TGTGCCAGCACCATACGGGGGGACCCCTACGAGCAGTACTTC. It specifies CASTIRGDPYEQYF.